What follows are 9 T cell receptor beta chains derived from one specimen sequenced in a study of T cell changes during pregnancy in multiple sclerosis. Clones were sequenced by immunoSEQ multiplex PCR, and TCRdb holds only the in-frame ones, with some missing. This table holds 40,000 to 45,000 clones, about 92% found once. The sample was CD4+ T cells from peripheral blood mononuclear cells, taken in the third trimester of pregnancy. Every receptor here comes from a female donor with multiple sclerosis, enrolled in a pregnancy study.

The chain uses TRBV28 and TRBJ2-1; 10 bases are a match to TRBD2. CDR3 length: 15 amino acids. Trimming cost V 6 bases and J 3 bases; bases outside gene matches: 5. Germline-derived CDR1 and CDR2 are MDHEN and SYDVKM. For the CDR3, the DNA is TGTGCCAGCAGCCCTGGACTAGCGGTCTACAATGAGCAGTTCTTC. Translating it yields CASSPGLAVYNEQFF. Combining the CDR3 with reference TRBV28 and TRBJ2-1 gives the whole variable domain DVKVTQSSRYLVKRTGEKVFLECVQDMDHENMFWYRQDPGLGLRLIYFSYDVKMKEKGDIPEGYSVSREKKERFSLILESASTNQTSMYLCASSPGLAVYNEQFFGPGTRLTVL.

This chain uses TRBV28 with TRBJ1-4; 7 positions agree with TRBD1. The CDR3 length is 14 residues. With 8 bases clipped from V and 8 bases from J, the junction kept 11 bases outside the gene matches. Germline CDR1 reads MDHEN; CDR2 reads SYDVKM. CDR3 in DNA: TGTGCCAGCCTGACAGGGAAAGTTGGCGAAAAACTGTTTTTT. Protein: CASLTGKVGEKLFF. The full variable domain, with the rest looked up from reference TRBV28 and TRBJ1-4, is DVKVTQSSRYLVKRTGEKVFLECVQDMDHENMFWYRQDPGLGLRLIYFSYDVKMKEKGDIPEGYSVSREKKERFSLILESASTNQTSMYLCASLTGKVGEKLFFGSGTQLSVL.

The V gene is TRBV9, the J gene TRBJ2-7; the D gene is possibly TRBD2 (5 bases). Trimming stripped 0 bases from V and 3 bases from J, with 16 bases between. This CDR3 contains 16 residues. The germline V gene encodes CDR1 SGDLS and CDR2 YYNGEE. As DNA, the CDR3 is TGTGCCAGCAGCGTAGGGAGGACTCTACTTAACTACGAGCAGTACTTC. It specifies CASSVGRTLLNYEQYF.

The rearrangement links TRBV10-3 to TRBJ1-2; D not resolved. There are 14 residues in the CDR3. V was shortened by 6 bases and J by 5 bases, with 16 bases between the two germline ends. Germline V gene lookup returns CDR1 ENHRY and CDR2 SYGVKD. The CDR3 DNA reads TGTGCCATCAGCCCGCTAGCACAAGGTTATGGCTACACCTTC. This encodes CAISPLAQGYGYTF.

The genes are TRBV7-3 and TRBJ2-1; 12 bases agree with TRBD1. Losses at the gene ends were 5 bases for V and 6 bases for J; bases not matched to a gene: 5. CDR1 SGHTA and CDR2 FQGTGA come from the germline V gene. The CDR3 covers 15 residues. CDR3 sequence (DNA): TGTGCCAGCAGCGACCGGGACAGGGGGCTCAATGAGCAGTTCTTC. Translation: CASSDRDRGLNEQFF.

The chain is built from TRBV10-3 and TRBJ2-3; D is ambiguous. Trimming removed 7 bases at V and 5 bases at J, with 10 bases between. The CDR3 covers 12 residues. In germline, CDR1 is ENHRY, CDR2 SYGVKD. The CDR3 sequence: CAITRGGDTQYF. CDR3 nucleotide sequence: TGTGCCATCACTCGAGGTGGAGATACGCAGTATTTT.

The gene calls are TRBV6-4 and TRBJ2-2; D might be TRBD1 (6 bases). Germline CDR1 is MRHNA and CDR2 is SNTAGT. CDR3 length: 15 residues. The ends were cut back, 6 bases at V and 7 bases at J, with 18 bases in the middle. The CDR3 reads CASSRDTGLGGELFF. Written as DNA, the CDR3 is TGTGCCAGCAGCCGGGACACCGGATTGGGCGGGGAGCTGTTTTTT.

The chain is built from TRBV9 and TRBJ2-1, with TRBD1 matching over 9 bases. The germline V gene has CDR1 SGDLS and CDR2 YYNGEE. The CDR3 sequence is 14 residues long. With V trimmed by 8 bases and J by 6 bases, 9 bases remained unmatched. CDR3 amino acids: CASRTGTGSNEQFF. The CDR3 region has the DNA TGTGCCAGTCGAACAGGGACAGGGAGCAATGAGCAGTTCTTC.

The chain carries TRBV28 and TRBJ2-7, with a weak D call TRBD1 (5 bases). Per germline, CDR1 MDHEN and CDR2 SYDVKM. Trimming left V 3 bases short and J 3 bases short, with 12 bases between. The CDR3 totals 14 residues. CDR3 nucleotide sequence: TGTGCCAGCAGTTTCCCCGACAGCCTCTACGAGCAGTACTTC. The encoded protein is CASSFPDSLYEQYF.